These 5 T cell receptor beta chains share one sample of origin, sequenced in a study of T cell responses to AZD1222 COVID-19 vaccine. The table came from immunoSEQ multiplex PCR; TCRdb's copy has only in-frame clones and leaves some out. Of approximately 150,000 clones in the sample, more than 70% were seen once. The sample here was peripheral blood, taken on day 0 of AZD1222 vaccination. The receptors originated from an adult in good health.

V is TRBV7-9 and J is TRBJ2-1; 11 nucleotides align to TRBD2. This CDR3 contains 16 residues. Germline CDR1 SEHNR, CDR2 FQNEAQ (reference sequence). V was clipped by 5 bases and J by 3 bases; unmatched bases: 6. DNA of the CDR3: TGTGCCAGCAGCACCCCGGGACTAGCGGTCTACAATGAGCAGTTCTTC. Its protein product is CASSTPGLAVYNEQFF. The full variable domain, rest sourced from reference TRBV7-9 and TRBJ2-1, is DTGVSQNPRHKITKRGQNVTFRCDPISEHNRLYWYRQTLGQGPEFLTYFQNEAQLEKSRLLSDRFSAERPKGSFSTLEIQRTEQGDSAMYLCASSTPGLAVYNEQFFGPGTRLTVL.

The chain recombines TRBV7-9 with TRBJ2-3; D unclear. CDR3 length equals 11 residues. CDR1 is SEHNR, CDR2 FQNEAQ, per germline (reference sequence). V lost 10 bases, J lost 3 bases, and 8 bases lay in between. The CDR3 DNA sequence: TGTGCCACCTCAGGTACAGATACGCAGTATTTT. Amino acids: CATSGTDTQYF.

The rearrangement links TRBV13 to TRBJ1-1; D ambiguous. V shed 5 bases and J shed 2 bases, with 9 bases lying between them. This CDR3 contains 13 residues. Germline V lookup: CDR1 PRHDT, CDR2 FYEKMQ (reference sequence). This chain's CDR3 is CASSTRLNTEAFF. For the CDR3, the DNA is TGTGCCAGCAGCACGCGACTCAACACTGAAGCTTTCTTT.

V gene TRBV7-9 combines with J gene TRBJ2-6, with D perhaps TRBD1 or TRBD2 (6 bases each). The CDR3 spans 17 residues. V dropped 4 bases and J dropped 0 bases, with 13 bases sitting between them. Germline loops: CDR1 SEHNR, CDR2 FQNEAQ (reference sequence). CDR3 in amino acids: CASSWGAYSSGANVLTF. DNA for the CDR3: TGTGCCAGCAGCTGGGGGGCATACAGCTCTGGGGCCAACGTCCTGACTTTC.

The V and J genes are TRBV7-9 and TRBJ2-3; TRBD2 matches 11 bases. With 1 base clipped from V and 4 bases from J, the junction kept 4 bases outside the gene matches. The germline V gene encodes CDR1 SEHNR and CDR2 FQNEAQ (reference sequence). The CDR3 runs to 16 residues. CDR3 nucleotide sequence: TGTGCCAGCAGCTTAGGTCTAGCGGGAGGACCAGATACGCAGTATTTT. It is translated as CASSLGLAGGPDTQYF.